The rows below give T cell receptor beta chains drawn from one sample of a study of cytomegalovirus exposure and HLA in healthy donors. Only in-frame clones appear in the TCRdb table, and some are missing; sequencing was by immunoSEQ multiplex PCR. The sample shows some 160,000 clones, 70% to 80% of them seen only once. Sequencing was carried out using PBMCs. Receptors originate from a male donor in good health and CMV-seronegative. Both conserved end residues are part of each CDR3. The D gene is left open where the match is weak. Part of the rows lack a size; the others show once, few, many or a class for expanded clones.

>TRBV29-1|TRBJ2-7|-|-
CSVEGQGASGRAEQYF
TGCAGCGTTGAAGGACAGGGGGCTAGCGGGAGAGCCGAGCAGTACTTC
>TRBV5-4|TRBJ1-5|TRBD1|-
CASSLGTGDNQPQHF
TGTGCCAGCAGCTTGGGGACAGGGGACAATCAGCCCCAGCATTTT
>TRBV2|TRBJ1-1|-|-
CASSDGGRTEAFF
TGTGCCAGCAGTGACGGGGGGCGGACTGAAGCTTTCTTT
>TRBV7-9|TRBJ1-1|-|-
CASSLAATTEAFF
TGTGCCAGCAGCTTAGCGGCCACCACTGAAGCTTTCTTT
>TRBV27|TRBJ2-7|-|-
CASSPDFAYEQYF
TGTGCCAGCAGCCCTGACTTTGCCTACGAGCAGTACTTC
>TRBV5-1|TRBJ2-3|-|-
CASSSGTSTDTQYF
TGCGCCAGCAGCTCCGGGACTAGCACAGATACGCAGTATTTT
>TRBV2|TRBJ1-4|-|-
CASSDPGWGEKLFF
TGTGCCAGCAGTGACCCAGGGTGGGGTGAAAAACTGTTTTTT
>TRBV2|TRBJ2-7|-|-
CASSETRAEQYF
TGTGCCAGCAGTGAAACCAGGGCCGAGCAGTACTTC
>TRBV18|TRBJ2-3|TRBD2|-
CASSPTLAGQTDTQYF
TGTGCCAGCTCACCAACTCTAGCGGGTCAAACAGATACGCAGTATTTT
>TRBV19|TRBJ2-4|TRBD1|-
CASSMNDRGRNIQYF
TGTGCCAGTAGTATGAACGACAGGGGAAGAAACATTCAGTACTTC
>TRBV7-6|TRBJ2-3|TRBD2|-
CASSLRASGDTQYF
TGTGCCAGCAGCTTACGGGCTAGCGGAGATACGCAGTATTTT
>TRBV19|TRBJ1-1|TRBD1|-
CASSKQGVAEAFF
TGTGCCAGTAGTAAGCAGGGGGTCGCTGAAGCTTTCTTT
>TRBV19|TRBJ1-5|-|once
CASSRQYSNQPQHF
TGTGCCAGTAGTCGACAGTATAGCAATCAGCCCCAGCATTTT
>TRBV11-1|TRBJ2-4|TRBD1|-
CASRSYTGDIQYF
TGTGCCAGCAGATCCTACACAGGGGACATTCAGTACTTC
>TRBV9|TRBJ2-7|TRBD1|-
CASSVGTAAPYEQYF
TGTGCCAGCAGCGTCGGGACAGCAGCTCCCTACGAGCAGTACTTC
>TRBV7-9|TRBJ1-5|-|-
CASSLGDTSNQPQHF
TGTGCCAGCAGCTTGGGGGACACTAGCAATCAGCCCCAGCATTTT
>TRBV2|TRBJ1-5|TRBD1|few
CASSESVGTGRLQNQPQHF
TGTGCCAGCAGTGAAAGCGTAGGGACAGGGCGGTTACAAAATCAGCCCCAGCATTTT
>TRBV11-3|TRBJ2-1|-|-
CASSTPGGFPDNEQFF
TGTGCCAGCAGCACCCCTGGGGGGTTCCCGGACAATGAGCAGTTCTTC
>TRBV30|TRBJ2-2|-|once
CAWRRTGELFF
TGTGCCTGGAGACGGACCGGGGAGCTGTTTTTT
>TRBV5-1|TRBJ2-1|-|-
CASSLTRREGNEQFF
TGCGCCAGCAGCTTGACTAGGCGGGAAGGGAATGAGCAGTTCTTC
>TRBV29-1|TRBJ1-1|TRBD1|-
CSGNRGDTEAFF
TGCAGCGGAAACAGGGGAGACACTGAAGCTTTCTTT
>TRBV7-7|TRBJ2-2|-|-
CASSLGTLGGELFF
TGTGCTAGCAGCCTTGGGACTTTAGGAGGGGAGCTGTTTTTT
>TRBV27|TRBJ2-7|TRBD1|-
CASSFRTGVSYEQYF
TGTGCCAGCAGTTTCCGGACAGGGGTTTCCTACGAGCAGTACTTC
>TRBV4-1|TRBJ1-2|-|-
CASSQDQATRYVYTF
TGCGCCAGCAGCCAAGATCAGGCTACGCGCTATGTCTACACCTTC
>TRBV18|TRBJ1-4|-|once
CASSPGNGVGEKLFF
TGTGCCAGCTCACCAGGGAACGGGGTGGGCGAAAAACTGTTTTTT
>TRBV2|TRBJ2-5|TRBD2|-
CASSSGTMGTQYF
TGTGCCAGCTCCAGCGGGACTATGGGGACCCAGTACTTC
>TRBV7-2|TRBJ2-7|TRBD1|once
CASSLAKLGQGAYEQYF
TGTGCCAGCAGCTTAGCGAAACTGGGACAGGGGGCCTACGAGCAGTACTTC
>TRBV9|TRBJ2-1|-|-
CASSVTGWDEQFF
TGTGCCAGCAGCGTTACAGGGTGGGATGAGCAGTTCTTC
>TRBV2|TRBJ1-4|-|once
CASSGGATNEKLFF
TGTGCCAGCAGTGGGGGGGCAACTAATGAAAAACTGTTTTTT
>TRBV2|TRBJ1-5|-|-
CASSEGADYSNQPQHF
TGTGCCAGCAGTGAAGGGGCAGACTATAGCAATCAGCCCCAGCATTTT
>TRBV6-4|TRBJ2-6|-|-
CASSEASGANVLTF
TGTGCCAGCAGCGAGGCCTCTGGGGCCAACGTCCTGACTTTC